This is a list of T cell receptor beta chains from one sample in a study of cytomegalovirus exposure and HLA in healthy donors. Method: immunoSEQ multiplex PCR; TCRdb's copy keeps in-frame clones and lacks some. There are around 70,000 clones in the sample; around 94% occur only once, and about 0.6% lies in the top ten. The sequencing input was PBMCs. These receptors all come from a woman between 18 and 29 years old in good health and CMV-seronegative. Each CDR3 is given with its conserved first and last residue. The D gene is left open where the match is weak. Not all rows give a size; the values are once, few, many and, for expanded clones, a class.

>TRBJ1-5|TRBV30|-|-
TGTGCCTGGAGCTATAGTCGGGGGCAGCCCCAGCATTTT
CAWSYSRGQPQHF
>TRBJ2-5|TRBV7-2|TRBD2|-
TGTGCCAGCAGTAGGACTAGCGGGGGACAAGAGACCCAGTACTTC
CASSRTSGGQETQYF
>TRBJ2-7|TRBV27|TRBD2|-
TGTGCCAGCACCCCTGGGGGGGGGTTCGACGAGCAGTACTTC
CASTPGGGFDEQYF
>TRBJ2-7|TRBV19|-|-
TGTGCCAGTAGTACCTCTAGCTTCCGCTACGAGCAGTACTTC
CASSTSSFRYEQYF
>TRBJ2-4|TRBV29-1|-|-
TGCAGCGTTTGGGAGGACATTCAGTACTTC
CSVWEDIQYF
>TRBJ2-7|TRBV29-1|-|-
TGCAGCGTTGGGGATGGGGGGAACTACGAGCAGTACTTC
CSVGDGGNYEQYF
>TRBJ1-4|TRBV11-2|-|-
TGTGCCAGCAGCCGCTCACGGGATAATGAAAAACTGTTTTTT
CASSRSRDNEKLFF
>TRBJ1-4|TRBV28|-|-
TGTGCCACCACCAGTAATGAAAAACTGTTTTTT
CATTSNEKLFF
>TRBJ1-5|TRBV19|-|once
TGTGCCAGTGAATCATGGGGGGAGGGAGGAAGCAATCAGCCCCAGCATTTT
CASESWGEGGSNQPQHF
>TRBJ1-1|TRBV7-9|-|-
TGTGCCAGCAGCTTAGTTTCGGTGAACACTGAAGCTTTCTTT
CASSLVSVNTEAFF
>TRBJ2-2|TRBV9|-|-
TGTGCCAGCACCCCGGGACAGAACACCGGGGAGCTGTTTTTT
CASTPGQNTGELFF
>TRBJ1-3|TRBV18|TRBD1|-
TGTGCCAGCTCACCACCGGGACAGCGATACTCTGGAAACACCATATATTTT
CASSPPGQRYSGNTIYF
>TRBJ1-4|TRBV5-4|-|-
TGTGCCAGCAGCCACTCGACAGTACATGGGGAAAAACTGTTTTTT
CASSHSTVHGEKLFF
>TRBJ2-1|TRBV15|-|-
TGTGCCACCAGCAGCCGAGGGAACCACAATGAGCAGTTCTTC
CATSSRGNHNEQFF
>TRBJ1-6|TRBV7-6|-|-
TGTGCCAGCAGCCCGCCGGGTTATAATTCACCCCCCCACTTT
CASSPPGYNSPPHF
>TRBJ2-2|TRBV7-2|TRBD2|-
TGTGCCAGCAGCTTAGCGTGGAGCGGGGGGGCAGTTGGTACCGGGGAGCTGTTTTTT
CASSLAWSGGAVGTGELFF
>TRBJ1-2|TRBV6-1|-|-
TGTGCCAGCAGCCCGGGAGGGGTAACTAACTATGGCTACACCTTC
CASSPGGVTNYGYTF
>TRBJ1-2|TRBV28|-|-
TGTGCCAGCAAGGAGAGGGTTATTGGCTACACCTTC
CASKERVIGYTF
>TRBJ2-2|TRBV6-4|-|once
TGTGCCAGCAGTGTGCTAGGGAACACCGGGGAGCTGTTTTTT
CASSVLGNTGELFF
>TRBJ2-1|TRBV2|TRBD1|-
TGTGCCAGCAGACAGGGGACTGAGCAGTTCTTC
CASRQGTEQFF
>TRBJ1-3|TRBV5-1|-|-
TGCGCCAGCAGCTTGGCCGTTGGGGCTTCCTCTGGAAACACCATATATTTT
CASSLAVGASSGNTIYF
>TRBJ2-1|TRBV6-4|-|-
TGTGCCAGCTCCCCCCGGGACTCAATGGATGAGCAGTTCTTC
CASSPRDSMDEQFF
>TRBJ1-5|TRBV6-5|TRBD1|-
TGTGCCAGCAGCGACGGGACAGGGGATCAGCCCCAGCATTTT
CASSDGTGDQPQHF
>TRBJ2-7|TRBV4-3|TRBD2|-
TGCGCCAGCAGCCAGACTAGCGGTTCATACGAGCAGTACTTC
CASSQTSGSYEQYF
>TRBJ2-1|TRBV18|-|-
TGTGCCAGCTCACGAGAACTAGGCGATGAGCAGTTCTTC
CASSRELGDEQFF
>TRBJ2-2|TRBV28|-|-
TGTGCCAGCAGCCCCAGGAACACCGGGGAGCTGTTTTTT
CASSPRNTGELFF
>TRBJ2-7|TRBV7-2|TRBD2|-
TGTGCCAGCAGCCTAGCTCAGCGGGGGGGCTACGAGCAGTACTTC
CASSLAQRGGYEQYF
>TRBJ1-2|TRBV5-6|TRBD1|-
TGTGCCAGCAGCGCGGGGGGACAGAGTTATGGCTACACCTTC
CASSAGGQSYGYTF
>TRBJ2-1|TRBV4-3|TRBD2|once
TGCGCCAGCAGCCATCTAGCGGGGGACAATGAGCAGTTCTTC
CASSHLAGDNEQFF
>TRBJ2-5|TRBV7-7|TRBD2|once
TGTGCTAGCAGCTTAGGCCGACTAGCGGGGGGGCAAGAGACCCAGTACTTC
CASSLGRLAGGQETQYF
>TRBJ2-1|TRBV11-3|-|-
TGTGCCAGCAGCCATAAGATTGTCGAGGAGCAGTTCTTC
CASSHKIVEEQFF
>TRBJ2-7|TRBV6-5|-|-
TGTGCCAGCAGTTACAATCAGGTTGGCGAGCAGTACTTC
CASSYNQVGEQYF
>TRBJ1-1|TRBV30|-|-
TGTGCCTGGAGTTTGGCAGTTATGAACACTGAAGCTTTCTTT
CAWSLAVMNTEAFF
>TRBJ2-1|TRBV5-1|TRBD2|-
TGCGCCAGCAGCTTGGGTCCAGCGGGGGCCTACAATGAGCAGTTCTTC
CASSLGPAGAYNEQFF
>TRBJ1-6|TRBV6-1|-|-
TGTGCCAGCAGAAAGGACAGTCTGGATTCACCCCTCCACTTT
CASRKDSLDSPLHF
>TRBJ2-5|TRBV2|TRBD2|-
TGTGCCAGCAGAGGACTAGCGGTCCAAGAGACCCAGTACTTC
CASRGLAVQETQYF
>TRBJ2-7|TRBV1|-|-
TGCACCAGCAGCACGCAAAGGAGACAGGGTTGGTACGAGCAGTACTTC
CTSSTQRRQGWYEQYF
>TRBJ2-2|TRBV7-3|TRBD2|-
TGTGCCAGCAGCTTAGGACTAGCGGGGGCCACCGGGGAGCTGTTTTTT
CASSLGLAGATGELFF
>TRBJ2-3|TRBV6-1|-|-
TGTGCCAGCACCCTTCAGGGGCCAGATACGCAGTATTTT
CASTLQGPDTQYF
>TRBJ1-2|TRBV6-6|TRBD1|-
TGTGCCAGCAGCGTAACAGGGGACTATGGCTACACCTTC
CASSVTGDYGYTF
>TRBJ1-5|TRBV4-1|-|-
TGCGCCAGCAGCCAAGCTCGAGGTCAGCCCCAGCATTTT
CASSQARGQPQHF
>TRBJ1-1|TRBV7-9|-|-
TGTGCCAGCAGCATCGGCCTAGGTCAAAGCCCCCTCACTGAAGCTTTCTTT
CASSIGLGQSPLTEAFF
>TRBJ2-2|TRBV5-6|-|-
TGTGCCAGCAGCTTTCAGACGAACACCGGGGAGCTGTTTTTT
CASSFQTNTGELFF
>TRBJ1-5|TRBV15|TRBD1|-
TGTGCCACCAGCCTGGACAGGGTGGTTAATCAGCCCCAGCATTTT
CATSLDRVVNQPQHF
>TRBJ1-3|TRBV2|TRBD1|-
TGTGCCAGCAGGCCTGGGACAGGGAGGTTAGAACTAAGAAACACCATATATTTT
CASRPGTGRLELRNTIYF
>TRBJ1-5|TRBV10-3|-|-
TGTGCCATCAGTGACGAAGGGGCCGCAAAGGCCCAGCATTTT
CAISDEGAAKAQHF
>TRBJ2-3|TRBV30|-|once
TGTGCCTGGAGTGTGACATGGTCCAGCACAGATACGCAGTATTTT
CAWSVTWSSTDTQYF
>TRBJ1-3|TRBV28|TRBD1|-
TGTGCCAGCATTATGACAGGGGTGGCTGGAAACACCATATATTTT
CASIMTGVAGNTIYF
>TRBJ2-3|TRBV5-1|TRBD1|-
TGCGCCAGCAGCTTCCTTCCGACAGGGGCTCCCACCCGCACAGATACGCAGTATTTT
CASSFLPTGAPTRTDTQYF
>TRBJ1-1|TRBV5-1|TRBD1|-
TGCGCCAGCAGCTTGGGGGGACAGGGGACTGAAGCTTTCTTT
CASSLGGQGTEAFF
>TRBJ1-2|TRBV7-2|-|-
TGTGCCAGCAGCCCCCAGGCTAACTATGGCTACACCTTC
CASSPQANYGYTF
>TRBJ1-3|TRBV2|-|-
TGTGCCAGCAGCCTATTACAGGGCTACTCTGGAAACACCATATATTTT
CASSLLQGYSGNTIYF
>TRBJ2-3|TRBV5-1|-|-
TGCGCCAGCAGCTTGATAGCCGATACGCAGTATTTT
CASSLIADTQYF
>TRBJ2-1|TRBV5-1|-|-
TGCGCCAGCAGCTTTCAGGACAGAGACAATGAGCAGTTCTTC
CASSFQDRDNEQFF
>TRBJ1-1|TRBV18|-|-
TGTGCCAGCTCACCATTGGACAGGAACACTGAAGCTTTCTTT
CASSPLDRNTEAFF
>TRBJ1-1|TRBV30|TRBD1|-
TGTGCCTGGGACAGGGTCGAGGGCACTGAAGCTTTCTTT
CAWDRVEGTEAFF
>TRBJ2-1|TRBV7-9|TRBD1|-
TGTGCCAGCAGCTTAGCGGGGACAGGGGCCGACAATGAGCAGTTCTTC
CASSLAGTGADNEQFF
>TRBJ2-6|TRBV30|TRBD1|once
TGTGCCTGGAGTAATACAGGGGGGCTTGGGGCCAACGTCCTGACTTTC
CAWSNTGGLGANVLTF
>TRBJ1-6|TRBV6-4|-|-
TGTGCCAGCAGTGATGGGCGGGAGAGGCCCCTCCACTTT
CASSDGRERPLHF